What follows are 21 T cell receptor beta chains derived from one specimen sequenced in a study of cytomegalovirus exposure and HLA in healthy donors. Only in-frame clones appear in the TCRdb table, and some are missing; sequencing was by immunoSEQ multiplex PCR. In the table there are 190,000 or so clones, roughly 84% of which are singletons. The sample taken for sequencing was PBMCs. These receptors were obtained from a woman aged 18-30 years in good health and CMV-seropositive.

This clone was detected a few times. The V gene is TRBV7-9, the J gene TRBJ1-2, with no clear D. The CDR3 is 11 amino acids. V lost 3 bases, J lost 7 bases, and 6 bases lay in between. Germline values: CDR1 SEHNR, CDR2 FQNEAQ (reference sequence). This chain's CDR3 is CASSFRSGYTF. CDR3 in DNA: TGTGCCAGCAGCTTTCGTTCTGGCTACACCTTC.

The chain carries TRBV4-1 and TRBJ2-1, with a tentative D call TRBD2 (6 bases). Germline V gene sequence: CDR1 MGHRA, CDR2 YSYEKL. The CDR3 is 15 amino acids. Trimming took off 4 bases at V and 0 bases at J, with 10 bases between the two ends. The CDR3: CASSPLGGSYNEQFF. CDR3 DNA: TGCGCCAGCAGCCCCCTCGGGGGCTCCTACAATGAGCAGTTCTTC.

This chain uses TRBV15 with TRBJ2-7, with TRBD1 matching over 10 bases. V was pared by 3 bases and J by 5 bases, with 7 bases of the junction left unmatched. Per the germline V gene, CDR1 is LNHNV and CDR2 is YYDKDF (reference sequence). This CDR3 comprises 15 residues. The chain's CDR3 is CATSSGLGQGNEQYF. In nucleotides, the CDR3 is TGTGCCACCAGCAGTGGCCTGGGACAGGGGAACGAGCAGTACTTC.

The gene calls are TRBV29-1 and TRBJ1-2; tentative D call: TRBD1 (5 bases). Germline V lookup: CDR1 SQVTM, CDR2 ANQGSEA. Between the trimmed V and J ends, which lost 4 bases and 2 bases, there was a span of 11 bases. The CDR3 consists of 13 residues. The CDR3 region is CSVADGANYGYTF. The CDR3 DNA follows: TGCAGCGTTGCGGATGGGGCGAACTATGGCTACACCTTC.

J is TRBJ1-1 and V is TRBV10-3; a possible D gene is TRBD1 (6 bases). The CDR3 has 15 amino acids. Trimming took 2 bases from V and 6 from J, leaving 16 bases between them. The germline gives CDR1 ENHRY, CDR2 SYGVKD. DNA for the CDR3: TGTGCCATCAGTGAGCCAGATACAGGGTACCCTGAAGCTTTCTTT. It yields the protein CAISEPDTGYPEAFF.

The rearrangement links TRBV2 to TRBJ2-3; TRBD1 matches at 7 bases. The trim removed 8 bases at V and 6 bases at J, leaving 11 bases unmatched. The CDR3 has 14 residues. Per germline, CDR1 SNHLY and CDR2 FYNNEI. The CDR3 sequence is CASSTRGPPDTQYF. In DNA form, the CDR3 reads TGTGCCAGCTCTACTAGGGGGCCCCCTGATACGCAGTATTTT.

The rearrangement uses TRBV5-6 and TRBJ2-2; 7 nucleotides match TRBD1. This CDR3 contains 13 residues. Germline loops: CDR1 SGHDT, CDR2 YYEEEE. V was clipped by 1 base and J by 10 bases; unmatched bases: 4. CDR3 coding DNA: TGTGCCAGCAGCTTGACAGGGGTGGAGGAGCTGTTTTTT. Translated: CASSLTGVEELFF.

Here the CDR3 DNA reads TGTGCCAGCAGTTTTACAGGGGGCCCCGGGGAGCTGTTTTTT. This sequence encodes CASSFTGGPGELFF. The rearrangement joins TRBV27 to TRBJ2-2, with TRBD1 identical over 9 bases. This CDR3 contains 14 residues. Germline-derived CDR1 and CDR2 are MNHEY and SMNVEV (reference sequence). Losses at the gene ends were 3 bases for V and 6 bases for J; bases not matched to a gene: 2.

The chain uses TRBV28 and TRBJ1-5; D call uncertain. Looked up from germline, CDR1 is MDHEN and CDR2 is SYDVKM. This CDR3 has 14 residues. Trimming removed 7 bases at V and 7 bases at J, with 17 bases between. The CDR3 coding sequence is TGTGCCAGCACCTCCGGCACATACGGGCAGCCCCAGCATTTT. As protein: CASTSGTYGQPQHF.

The chain uses TRBV4-1 and TRBJ2-3; 11 bases line up with TRBD2. The CDR3 is 16 residues long. Trimming cost V 8 bases and J 0 bases; bases outside gene matches: 7. CDR1 is MGHRA and CDR2 is YSYEKL in the germline V gene. DNA for the CDR3: TGCGCCAGCCGATTTATAGCGGGGGGGAGCACAGATACGCAGTATTTT. It codes for CASRFIAGGSTDTQYF.

V usage is TRBV28 and J usage is TRBJ1-4; no clear D gene. This CDR3 is 14 amino acids long. Trimming pared 2 bases from V and 4 bases from J, leaving 8 bases between. In germline, CDR1 is MDHEN, CDR2 SYDVKM. The CDR3 coding sequence is TGTGCCAGCAGTTTAAGGAGCGATAATGAAAAACTGTTTTTT. Its protein is CASSLRSDNEKLFF.

This clone was seen more than once but under ten times. V gene TRBV7-9 combines with J gene TRBJ2-7; 7 bases line up with TRBD1. The CDR3 contains 14 residues. Germline V gene sequence: CDR1 SEHNR, CDR2 FQNEAQ (reference sequence). Trimming at V came to 2 bases and at J to 2 bases, leaving 3 bases not matched to a gene. In DNA form, the CDR3 reads TGTGCCAGCAGCTTATGGGACAGAACCTACGAGCAGTACTTC. Translating gives CASSLWDRTYEQYF.

The table lists this clone with a count of one. The genes are TRBV18 and TRBJ2-3; 8 bases are a match to TRBD2. The CDR3 is 15 residues long. Germline CDR1 is KGHSH and CDR2 is LQKENI. Trimming at V came to 6 bases and at J to 7 bases, leaving 12 bases not matched to a gene. CDR3 nucleotide sequence: TGTGCCAGCTCCGACCGGGGGGGCCAAGTGAATACGCAGTATTTT. Residues: CASSDRGGQVNTQYF.

CDR3 coding DNA: TGTGCCAGCAGCGTAGGGCTAGCGGGGGACACAGATACGCAGTATTTT. Protein sequence: CASSVGLAGDTDTQYF. The V and J genes are TRBV9 and TRBJ2-3; 10 nucleotides match TRBD2. Trimming removed 0 bases from V and 2 bases from J; junction bases left unmatched: 3. The germline V gene has CDR1 SGDLS and CDR2 YYNGEE. The CDR3 loop spans 16 amino acids.

The CDR3 protein is CASSSAASGGTYEQYF. In DNA form, the CDR3 reads TGTGCCAGCAGCTCCGCCGCTAGCGGGGGGACCTACGAGCAGTACTTC. The gene calls are TRBV13 and TRBJ2-7; 11 bases fit TRBD2. Germline CDR1 is PRHDT and CDR2 is FYEKMQ (reference sequence). CDR3 length: 16 residues. V was pared by 4 bases and J by 2 bases, with 7 bases of the junction left unmatched.

The chain combines TRBV5-1 with TRBJ1-4; TRBD1 matches 9 bases. Trimming at V came to 4 bases and at J to 1 base, leaving 5 bases not matched to a gene. The CDR3 runs to 16 residues. From germline, CDR1 is SGHRS and CDR2 YFSETQ. The CDR3 is CASSPGQGLTNEKLFF. The CDR3 nucleotides read TGCGCCAGCAGCCCGGGACAGGGTTTAACTAATGAAAAACTGTTTTTT.

For the CDR3, the DNA is TGTGCCAGTAGTCGGGGGTGGGAGCCCCAGCATTTT. This translates into CASSRGWEPQHF. The rearrangement uses TRBV19 and TRBJ1-5; TRBD1 might be the D (5 bases). V was clipped by 5 bases and J by 8 bases, with 10 bases between them. The CDR3 is 12 residues long. Germline CDR1 and CDR2: LNHDA and SQIVND (reference sequence).

This clone was detected only once. V usage is TRBV5-6 and J usage is TRBJ2-3; tentative D call: TRBD2 (7 bases). This CDR3 comprises 17 residues. Germline CDR1 SGHDT, CDR2 YYEEEE. V was cut by 3 bases and J by 3 bases, with 20 bases left in between. CDR3 loop: CASSSLGGGHVTDTQYF. The CDR3 coding sequence is TGTGCCAGCAGCTCGCTGGGGGGGGGCCATGTTACAGATACGCAGTATTTT. Based on the CDR3 plus reference TRBV5-6 and TRBJ2-3, the full variable domain is DAGVTQSPTHLIKTRGQQVTLRCSPKSGHDTVSWYQQALGQGPQFIFQYYEEEERQRGNFPDRFSGHQFPNYSSELNVNALLLGDSALYLCASSSLGGGHVTDTQYFGPGTRLTVL.

The gene calls are TRBV6-6 and TRBJ1-6; 8 bases are a match to TRBD1. This CDR3 spans 15 amino acids. Germline V gene sequence: CDR1 MNHNY, CDR2 SVGAGI (reference sequence). The J segment lost 13 bases and the V segment lost 4 bases, leaving 12 bases of the junction unmatched. The CDR3 region has the DNA TGTGCCAGCAGTTCCCCGGACAGGGTATCCATCCCCCTCCACTTT. This translates into CASSSPDRVSIPLHF.

This clone was recorded a few times. This chain connects TRBV19 to TRBJ1-2; no reliable D call. Trimming cost V 8 bases and J 4 bases, with 17 bases left between them. This CDR3 has 14 residues. Germline assignment: CDR1 LNHDA and CDR2 SQIVND (reference sequence). In nucleotides, the CDR3 is TGTGCCAGTTATGGGCATATCATTCGCTATGGCTACACCTTC. This translates into CASYGHIIRYGYTF.

The gene calls are TRBV5-1 and TRBJ2-1, with 9 nucleotides matching TRBD2. Germline trimming cut 4 bases from V and 5 bases from J; bases unmatched to any gene: 10. In germline, CDR1 is SGHRS, CDR2 YFSETQ. The CDR3 spans 16 residues. The CDR3 coding sequence is TGCGCCAGCAGCCCGTCCAGCGGGGGGAAAAACAATGAGCAGTTCTTC. This gives the protein CASSPSSGGKNNEQFF.